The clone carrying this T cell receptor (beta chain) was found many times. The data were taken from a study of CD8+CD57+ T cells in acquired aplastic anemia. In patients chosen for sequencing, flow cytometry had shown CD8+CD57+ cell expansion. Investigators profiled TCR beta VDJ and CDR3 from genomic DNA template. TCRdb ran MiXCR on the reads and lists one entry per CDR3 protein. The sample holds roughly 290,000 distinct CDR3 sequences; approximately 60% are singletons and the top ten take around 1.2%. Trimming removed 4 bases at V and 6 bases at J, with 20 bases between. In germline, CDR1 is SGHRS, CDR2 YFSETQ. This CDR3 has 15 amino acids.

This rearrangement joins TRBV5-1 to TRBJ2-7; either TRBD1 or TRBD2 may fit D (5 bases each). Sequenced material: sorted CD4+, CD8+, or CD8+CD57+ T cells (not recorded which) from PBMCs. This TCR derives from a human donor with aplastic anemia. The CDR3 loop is CASSHPGTASVEQYF. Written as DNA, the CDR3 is TGCGCCAGCAGCCATCCCGGGACCGCCTCCGTCGAGCAGTACTTC.